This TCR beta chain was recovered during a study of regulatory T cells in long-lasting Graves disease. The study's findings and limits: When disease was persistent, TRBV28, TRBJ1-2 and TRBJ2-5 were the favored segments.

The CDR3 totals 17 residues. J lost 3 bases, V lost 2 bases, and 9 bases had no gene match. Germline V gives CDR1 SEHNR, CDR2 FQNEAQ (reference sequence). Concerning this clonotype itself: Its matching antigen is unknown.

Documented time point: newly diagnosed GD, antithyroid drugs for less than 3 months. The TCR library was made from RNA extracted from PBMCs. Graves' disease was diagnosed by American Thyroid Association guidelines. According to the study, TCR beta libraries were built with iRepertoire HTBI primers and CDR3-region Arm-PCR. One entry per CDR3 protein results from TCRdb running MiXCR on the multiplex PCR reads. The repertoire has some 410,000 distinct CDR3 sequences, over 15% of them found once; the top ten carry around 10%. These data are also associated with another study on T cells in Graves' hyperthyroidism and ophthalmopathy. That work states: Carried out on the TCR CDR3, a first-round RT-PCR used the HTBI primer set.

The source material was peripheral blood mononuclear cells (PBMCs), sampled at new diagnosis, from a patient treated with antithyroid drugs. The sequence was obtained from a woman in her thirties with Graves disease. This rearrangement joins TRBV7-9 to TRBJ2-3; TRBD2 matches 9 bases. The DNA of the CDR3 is TGTGCCAGCAGCTTAAGAGCGGGAGGTTTAGAGACAGATACGCAGTATTTT. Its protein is CASSLRAGGLETDTQYF.